The source of this T cell receptor (beta chain) is a study of blood T cell repertoires in COVID-19. Study at large: Collection of acute and convalescent COVID-19 samples took place in the United States, Italy and Spain.

Clones were read by immunoSEQ multiplex PCR, and TCRdb kept only the in-frame ones, dropping some. The data contain about 150,000 clones, around 83% of them singletons. The CDR3 sequence is 15 residues long. The V and J ends lost 0 bases and 3 bases, in that order; junction bases with no gene match: 4. Germline CDR1 and CDR2: SEHNR and FQNEAQ (reference sequence). The sequenced sample was peripheral blood. This chain connects TRBV7-9 to TRBJ1-1; TRBD1 matches 7 bases. This sequence was found in a woman between 45 and 65 years old in a cohort sampled during active or convalescent COVID-19. In DNA, the CDR3 is TGTGCCAGCAGCTTAGCGGGGACAGACTACACTGAAGCTTTCTTT. Protein product: CASSLAGTDYTEAFF.